This T cell receptor beta chain was sequenced in a study of blood T cells in healthy people across ages. General observations from the study: Age showed a roughly linear inverse relationship with TCR beta diversity per million T cells.

Together with a sample-barcoded 5' primer, a J-beta primer mix was included in a second PCR lasting about 7 to 11 cycles. CDR3-containing paired-end reads numbering at least 2.5 million came from each sample. TCRdb re-derived calls from the 5' RACE reads in MiXCR, one entry per CDR3 protein. The profile covers 1.5 million to 2 million distinct CDR3 sequences, with around half appearing a single time and 2.1% taken by the ten largest. CDR1 and CDR2 (germline): DFQATT, SNEGSKA (reference sequence). V dropped 1 base and J dropped 6 bases, with 13 bases sitting between them. The CDR3 is made up of 14 amino acids. This clonotype was recorded a few times. Its matching antigen is unknown.

This clonotype was sampled from a woman in her 40s in good health. The V call is TRBV20-1, the J call TRBJ2-1; D possibly corresponds to TRBD2 (5 bases). The material sequenced was blood. CDR3 residues: CSARGQRLTNEQFF. CDR3 coding DNA: TGCAGTGCTAGAGGTCAGCGACTAACCAATGAGCAGTTCTTC.